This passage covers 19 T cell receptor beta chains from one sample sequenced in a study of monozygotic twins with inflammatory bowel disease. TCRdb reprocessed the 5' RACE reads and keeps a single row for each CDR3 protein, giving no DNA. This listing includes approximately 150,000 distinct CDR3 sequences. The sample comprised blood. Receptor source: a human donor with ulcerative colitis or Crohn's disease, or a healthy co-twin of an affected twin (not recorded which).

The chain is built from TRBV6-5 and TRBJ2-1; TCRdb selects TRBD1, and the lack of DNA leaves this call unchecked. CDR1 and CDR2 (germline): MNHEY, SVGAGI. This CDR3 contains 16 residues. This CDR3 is CASSLTGSPGDNEQFF.

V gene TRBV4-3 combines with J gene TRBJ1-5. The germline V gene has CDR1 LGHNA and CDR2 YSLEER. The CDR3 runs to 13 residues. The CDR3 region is CASSQRRNQPQHF.

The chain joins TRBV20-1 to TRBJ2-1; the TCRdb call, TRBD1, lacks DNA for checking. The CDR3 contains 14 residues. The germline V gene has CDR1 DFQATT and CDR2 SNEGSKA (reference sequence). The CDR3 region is CSARGDHDYNEQFF.

CDR3 loop: CASSPPGRTNYGYTF. The chain combines TRBV27 with TRBJ1-2; as DNA is missing, the TRBD1 call by TCRdb cannot be tested. CDR3 length: 15 amino acids. Germline lookup yields CDR1 MNHEY and CDR2 SMNVEV (reference sequence).

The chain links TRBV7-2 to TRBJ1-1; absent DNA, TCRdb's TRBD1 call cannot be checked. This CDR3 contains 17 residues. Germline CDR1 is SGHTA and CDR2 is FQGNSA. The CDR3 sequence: CASSLGYRGPLNTEAFF.

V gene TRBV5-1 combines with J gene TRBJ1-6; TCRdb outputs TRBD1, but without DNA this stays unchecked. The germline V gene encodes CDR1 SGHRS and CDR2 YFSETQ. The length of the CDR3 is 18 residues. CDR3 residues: CASSSLPPGGGQASPLHF.

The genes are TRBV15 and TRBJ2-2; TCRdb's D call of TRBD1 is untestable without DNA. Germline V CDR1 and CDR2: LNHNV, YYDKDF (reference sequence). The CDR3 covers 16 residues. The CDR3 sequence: CATSRDAGERTGELFF.

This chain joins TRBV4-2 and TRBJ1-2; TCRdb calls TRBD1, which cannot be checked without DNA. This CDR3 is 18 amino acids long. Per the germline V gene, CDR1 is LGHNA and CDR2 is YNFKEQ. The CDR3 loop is CASSPRPDREPGFSGYTF.

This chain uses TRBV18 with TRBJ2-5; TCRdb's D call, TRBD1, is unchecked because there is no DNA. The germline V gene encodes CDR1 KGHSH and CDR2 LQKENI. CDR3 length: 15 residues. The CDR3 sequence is CASNQGQGGGETQYF.

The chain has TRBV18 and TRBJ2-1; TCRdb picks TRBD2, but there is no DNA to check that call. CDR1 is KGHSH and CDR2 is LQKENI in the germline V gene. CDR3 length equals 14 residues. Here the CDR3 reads CASSQGLAGNEQFF.

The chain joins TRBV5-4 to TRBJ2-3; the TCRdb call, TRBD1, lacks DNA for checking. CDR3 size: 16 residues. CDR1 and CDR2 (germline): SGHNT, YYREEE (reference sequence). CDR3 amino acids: CASSQPDREGADTQYF.

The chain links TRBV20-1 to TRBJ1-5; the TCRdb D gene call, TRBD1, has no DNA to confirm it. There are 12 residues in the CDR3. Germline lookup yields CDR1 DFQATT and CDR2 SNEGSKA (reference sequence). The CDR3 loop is CSARDRGQPQHF.

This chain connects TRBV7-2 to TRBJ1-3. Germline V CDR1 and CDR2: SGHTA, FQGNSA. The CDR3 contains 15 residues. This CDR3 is CASRAHKGSGNTIYF.

Here the CDR3 reads CASSLSGRGPVETQYF. This chain links TRBV5-1 with TRBJ2-5; TCRdb outputs TRBD1, but without DNA this stays unchecked. The CDR3 consists of 16 residues. Germline V CDR1 and CDR2: SGHRS, YFSETQ.

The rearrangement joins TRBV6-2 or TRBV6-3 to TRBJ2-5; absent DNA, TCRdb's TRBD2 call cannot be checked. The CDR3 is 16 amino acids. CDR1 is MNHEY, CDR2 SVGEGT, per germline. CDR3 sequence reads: CASSPNRDSYQETQYF.

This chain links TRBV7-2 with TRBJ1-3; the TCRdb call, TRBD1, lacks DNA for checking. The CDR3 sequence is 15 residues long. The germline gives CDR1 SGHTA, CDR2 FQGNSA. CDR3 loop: CASSLAGTPGNTIYF.

The chain's CDR3 is CASSLGQGAFGEAFF. The V gene is TRBV12-3 or TRBV12-4, the J gene TRBJ1-1; TCRdb's D call of TRBD1 is untestable without DNA. This CDR3 has 15 residues.

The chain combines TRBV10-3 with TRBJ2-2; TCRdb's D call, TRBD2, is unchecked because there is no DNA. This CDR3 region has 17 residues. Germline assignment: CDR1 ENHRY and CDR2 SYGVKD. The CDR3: CAISESTGAPNTGELFF.

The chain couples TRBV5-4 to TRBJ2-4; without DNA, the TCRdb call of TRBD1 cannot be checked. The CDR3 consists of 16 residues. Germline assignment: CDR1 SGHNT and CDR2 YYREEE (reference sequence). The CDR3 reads CASSGDRRGSKNIQYF.